This entry lists 20 T cell receptor beta chains sequenced from one sample in a study of T cell responses to AZD1222 COVID-19 vaccine. Data came from immunoSEQ multiplex PCR; TCRdb stores just in-frame clones and leaves some out. The sample yields 95,000 to 150,000 clones, around 87% seen once. The specimen was peripheral blood, collected 28 days after the second AZD1222 dose. The receptors come from an adult who received the AZD1222 COVID-19 vaccine.

The genes are TRBV4-1 and TRBJ1-4, with D possibly matching TRBD1 (6 bases). The CDR3 consists of 15 residues. V was shortened by 1 base and J by 6 bases, with 12 bases between the two germline ends. CDR1 MGHRA and CDR2 YSYEKL come from the germline V gene. CDR3 region: CASSQGRGADEKLFF. DNA of the CDR3: TGCGCCAGCAGCCAAGGAAGGGGGGCGGATGAAAAACTGTTTTTT.

The rearrangement uses TRBV7-2 and TRBJ1-6; 7 bases match TRBD1. The CDR3 extends over 16 amino acids. Germline CDR1 SGHTA, CDR2 FQGNSA. V gave up 5 bases and J gave up 7 bases; unmatched junction bases: 11. The CDR3: CASSPATTGPNSPLHF. The CDR3 DNA follows: TGTGCCAGCAGCCCCGCGACGACAGGGCCAAATTCACCCCTCCACTTT.

The V gene is TRBV9, the J gene TRBJ1-1, with D unresolved. Trimming shortened V by 0 bases and J by 5 bases, and 11 bases separated the two germline ends. Germline CDR1 reads SGDLS; CDR2 reads YYNGEE. The CDR3 is made up of 14 amino acids. CDR3: CASSVVERVTEAFF. CDR3 DNA sequence: TGTGCCAGCAGCGTAGTGGAAAGGGTAACTGAAGCTTTCTTT.

The genes are TRBV5-1 and TRBJ1-5, with 8 bases aligning to TRBD1. The germline V gene encodes CDR1 SGHRS and CDR2 YFSETQ. The J segment lost 3 bases and the V segment lost 0 bases, leaving 2 bases of the junction unmatched. This CDR3 region has 15 residues. The CDR3: CASSLGQGINQPQHF. The CDR3 DNA is TGCGCCAGCAGCTTGGGACAGGGGATCAATCAGCCCCAGCATTTT.

The chain has TRBV11-2 and TRBJ2-7, with a weak D call TRBD1 (6 bases). V lost 4 bases and J 10 bases, leaving 11 bases between the germline ends. This CDR3 has 11 residues. CDR1 and CDR2 from the germline V gene are SGHAT and FQNNGV. CDR3 sequence (DNA): TGTGCCAGCAGCTCCCAGGGGCTCCAGTACTTC. It yields the protein CASSSQGLQYF.

V gene TRBV2 combines with J gene TRBJ1-1; D gene unclear. The germline CDR1 and CDR2 sequences are SNHLY and FYNNEI. The CDR3 contains 13 residues. V was clipped by 6 bases and J by 4 bases, with 12 bases between them. CDR3 region: CASRRAEPTEAFF. As DNA, the CDR3 is TGTGCCAGCAGGAGGGCCGAGCCCACTGAAGCTTTCTTT.

J is TRBJ2-1 and V is TRBV13; possible D gene TRBD1, 6 bases. The CDR3 covers 14 residues. V lost 5 bases and J 10 bases, leaving 18 bases between the germline ends. Looked up from germline, CDR1 is PRHDT and CDR2 is FYEKMQ (reference sequence). For the CDR3, the DNA is TGTGCCAGCAGCCGACTACGGACAGTGGAGGAGCAGTTCTTC. Protein sequence: CASSRLRTVEEQFF.

DNA for the CDR3: TGTGCCAGTAGTATCGGGGGCTATAGCAATCAGCCCCAGCATTTT. Translating it yields CASSIGGYSNQPQHF. V is TRBV19 and J is TRBJ1-5; the D gene is possibly TRBD1 (6 bases). The CDR3 has 15 amino acids. Germline values: CDR1 LNHDA, CDR2 SQIVND (reference sequence). The germline V and J ends were trimmed by 3 bases and 0 bases, with 9 bases remaining between them.

V is TRBV19 and J is TRBJ1-6, with a weak D call TRBD1 (6 bases). CDR3 size: 17 residues. Trimming took off 3 bases at V and 9 bases at J, with 21 bases between the two ends. From germline, CDR1 is LNHDA and CDR2 SQIVND (reference sequence). The CDR3 spells CASSMGGGRQFRSPLHF. CDR3 DNA: TGTGCCAGTAGTATGGGGGGCGGACGACAGTTTCGTTCACCCCTCCACTTT.

This clone appeared a few times. J is TRBJ1-2 and V is TRBV27; D may be TRBD1 (6 bases). V was cut by 5 bases and J by 8 bases, with 15 bases left in between. Germline assignment: CDR1 MNHEY and CDR2 SMNVEV (reference sequence). This CDR3 has 13 amino acids. CDR3 sequence (DNA): TGTGCCAGCAGTCCACTCCTGCAGGGGGGCTACACCTTC. The encoded protein is CASSPLLQGGYTF.

This clone was seen just once. The rearrangement joins TRBV4-2 to TRBJ2-3, with 10 bases identical to TRBD2. The CDR3 extends over 19 amino acids. Germline values: CDR1 LGHNA, CDR2 YNFKEQ. The J segment lost 1 base and the V segment lost 2 bases, leaving 12 bases of the junction unmatched. The CDR3 loop reads CASSQLASGGSGGTDTQYF. The CDR3 nucleotides are TGTGCCAGCAGCCAACTGGCTAGCGGGGGATCCGGGGGCACAGATACGCAGTATTTT.

The chain has TRBV12-3 or TRBV12-4 and TRBJ1-5; D gene uncertain. This CDR3 has 12 residues. V lost 6 bases and J lost 11, with 14 bases in between. The CDR3 here is CASSTLDPAQHF. The CDR3 region has the DNA TGTGCCAGCAGCACATTAGATCCAGCCCAGCATTTT.

J is TRBJ1-6 and V is TRBV2, with D perhaps TRBD1 (5 bases). The germline V gene has CDR1 SNHLY and CDR2 FYNNEI. There are 13 residues in the CDR3. Between the trimmed V and J ends, which lost 3 bases and 9 bases, there was a span of 9 bases. CDR3 bases: TGTGCCAGCAGTGACAGGGAGGGTTCACCCCTCCACTTT. This gives the protein CASSDREGSPLHF.

The chain carries TRBV5-1 and TRBJ2-7, with D possibly matching TRBD1 (5 bases). The CDR3 length is 15 residues. V was trimmed by 2 bases and J by 3 bases, leaving 15 bases between them. CDR1 and CDR2 (germline): SGHRS, YFSETQ. CDR3 sequence: CASSLTGVALYEQYF. The CDR3 DNA follows: TGCGCCAGCAGCTTAACAGGAGTTGCCCTCTACGAGCAGTACTTC.

The chain couples TRBV7-2 to TRBJ1-5, with D maybe TRBD1 (6 bases). Per the germline V gene, CDR1 is SGHTA and CDR2 is FQGNSA. V lost 1 base to trimming and J lost 6 bases, with 13 bases between them. This CDR3 spans 15 amino acids. CDR3 sequence: CASSLGGGGSQPQHF. CDR3 DNA: TGTGCCAGCAGCTTAGGAGGGGGAGGTAGTCAGCCCCAGCATTTT.

This rearrangement joins TRBV18 to TRBJ1-5; 7 bases map to TRBD1. After removal of 4 bases from V and 0 bases from J, the junction contained 6 bases not matched to a gene. This CDR3 has 16 residues. Per the germline V gene, CDR1 is KGHSH and CDR2 is LQKENI. The CDR3, as DNA: TGTGCCAGCTCACGGGGGACAGATTATAGCAATCAGCCCCAGCATTTT. It yields the protein CASSRGTDYSNQPQHF.

The chain carries TRBV2 and TRBJ2-5; the D gene is possibly TRBD1 (5 bases). Trimming cost V 10 bases and J 0 bases, with 12 bases left between them. Germline V CDR1 and CDR2: SNHLY, FYNNEI. The CDR3 length is 13 residues. This chain's CDR3 is CAITGRNQETQYF. The CDR3 DNA reads as TGTGCCATCACAGGACGTAACCAAGAGACCCAGTACTTC.

The chain has TRBV5-1 and TRBJ1-1; D unclear. Germline V gene lookup returns CDR1 SGHRS and CDR2 YFSETQ. V dropped 4 bases and J dropped 2 bases, with 9 bases sitting between them. This CDR3 comprises 13 residues. CDR3 loop: CASSITANTEAFF. As DNA, the CDR3 is TGCGCCAGCAGCATAACAGCAAACACTGAAGCTTTCTTT.

The genes are TRBV6-2 or TRBV6-3 and TRBJ2-2; TRBD2 is a possible D gene (5 bases). CDR1 is MNHEY, CDR2 SVGEGT, per germline. V lost 2 bases and J lost 5, with 9 bases in between. CDR3 length: 14 amino acids. CDR3 sequence: CASSYLPGTGELFF. As DNA, the CDR3 is TGTGCCAGCAGTTACCTTCCGGGAACCGGGGAGCTGTTTTTT.

This chain joins TRBV19 and TRBJ1-2; 7 bases agree with TRBD1. CDR3 length equals 14 residues. Germline V gene lookup returns CDR1 LNHDA and CDR2 SQIVND (reference sequence). V lost 5 bases and J lost 3; bases outside the gene matches: 6. The CDR3 bases are TGTGCCAGTAGTCCAGGGGGAAGGGACTATGGCTACACCTTC. Translation: CASSPGGRDYGYTF.